The 32 T cell receptor beta chains listed next were all sequenced from one sample in a study of T-cell reconstitution after alpha-beta-depleted transplantation in children. A library of TCRbeta sequences, prepared with unique molecular identifiers, was generated. TCRdb itself ran the PCR reads through MiXCR, one entry per CDR3 protein. This table holds 250,000 to 350,000 distinct CDR3 sequences, roughly 25% found once. Sequences were derived from PBMCs, mostly from graft donor cells, sampled 180 days after TCRalphabeta/CD19-depleted stem cell transplant. The origin of the receptors is a male patient younger than 18 who had a stem cell transplant for acute lymphoblastic leukemia, so the T cells may come from the graft donor.

V gene TRBV2 combines with J gene TRBJ2-2; 13 bases are a match to TRBD2. This CDR3 comprises 16 residues. Losses at the gene ends were 6 bases for V and 4 bases for J; bases not matched to a gene: 5. Germline lookup yields CDR1 SNHLY and CDR2 FYNNEI. The CDR3 is CASRTGLAGVTGELFF. CDR3 bases: TGTGCCAGCAGAACCGGACTAGCGGGAGTCACCGGGGAGCTGTTTTTT.

This clonotype was observed a few times. The chain uses TRBV20-1 and TRBJ2-2; tentatively, D is TRBD1 or TRBD2 (5 bases each). The germline gives CDR1 DFQATT, CDR2 SNEGSKA (reference sequence). Trimming pared 1 base from V and 7 bases from J, leaving 16 bases between. The CDR3 is made up of 15 amino acids. This CDR3 reads CSARAGTSRGGELFF. The CDR3 bases are TGCAGTGCTAGAGCTGGGACCAGCCGGGGCGGGGAGCTGTTTTTT.

In its sample, this clonotype was seen a few times. This chain joins TRBV7-7 and TRBJ2-1; 7 nucleotides align to TRBD2. Unmatched junction bases numbered 2, after V lost 2 bases and J lost 7 bases. Germline V gene sequence: CDR1 SSHAT, CDR2 FNYEAQ (reference sequence). This CDR3 comprises 13 residues. Here the CDR3 DNA reads TGTGCCAGCAGCTTAAGCGGGATGAATGAGCAGTTCTTC. It is translated as CASSLSGMNEQFF.

The chain has TRBV9 and TRBJ2-5; 10 nucleotides align to TRBD2. The CDR3 is 17 amino acids. The trim removed 3 bases at V and 3 bases at J, leaving 11 bases unmatched. The germline gives CDR1 SGDLS, CDR2 YYNGEE. CDR3 loop: CASSAQWLAGVEETQYF. The DNA of the CDR3 is TGTGCCAGCAGCGCACAATGGCTAGCGGGAGTGGAAGAGACCCAGTACTTC.

This clonotype was detected a few times. The genes are TRBV6-1 and TRBJ2-2, with 9 bases lining up with TRBD2. V was clipped by 5 bases and J by 5 bases; unmatched bases: 6. CDR1 and CDR2 from the germline V gene are MNHNS and SASEGT. The CDR3 consists of 15 residues. The CDR3 DNA sequence: TGTGCCAGCAGTATAGCGGGAGAAAGAACCGGGGAGCTGTTTTTT. This encodes CASSIAGERTGELFF.

The chain carries TRBV7-9 and TRBJ1-2; D is undetermined. Trimming shortened V by 0 bases and J by 6 bases, and 8 bases separated the two germline ends. The CDR3 totals 13 residues. CDR1 is SEHNR, CDR2 FQNEAQ, per germline (reference sequence). The CDR3 region is CASSLAGSHGYTF. CDR3 DNA: TGTGCCAGCAGCTTAGCGGGGAGTCATGGCTACACCTTC. Full variable domain (rest looked up from reference TRBV7-9 and TRBJ1-2): DTGVSQNPRHKITKRGQNVTFRCDPISEHNRLYWYRQTLGQGPEFLTYFQNEAQLEKSRLLSDRFSAERPKGSFSTLEIQRTEQGDSAMYLCASSLAGSHGYTFGSGTRLTVV.

This clonotype was seen ten or more times. CDR3 region: CASSLVAGVSNEQFF. The DNA for the CDR3 is TGCGCCAGCAGCTTGGTAGCGGGAGTAAGCAATGAGCAGTTCTTC. This chain joins TRBV5-1 and TRBJ2-1; TRBD2 aligns across 9 bases. Germline CDR1 SGHRS, CDR2 YFSETQ. This CDR3 has 15 amino acids. The ends lost 0 bases at V and 6 bases at J; junction bases unmatched: 4.

This clonotype came up a few times. The J gene is TRBJ2-1, the V gene TRBV7-8, with D tentatively TRBD2 (5 bases). CDR1 and CDR2 (germline): SGHVS, FQNEAQ. Trimming shortened V by 5 bases and J by 4 bases, and 12 bases separated the two germline ends. The CDR3 is 14 residues long. The CDR3 DNA is TGTGCCAGCAGCCCCCGGGAAACTTACAATGAGCAGTTCTTC. Amino acids: CASSPRETYNEQFF.

V and J are TRBV20-1 and TRBJ2-7, with a possible D match to TRBD1 (7 bases). Germline V gene lookup returns CDR1 DFQATT and CDR2 SNEGSKA (reference sequence). The CDR3 covers 15 residues. The V end lost 6 bases, the J end lost 4 bases, and 22 bases lay between the germline ends. CDR3 nucleotide sequence: TGCAGTGCCAGCCCTACAGGGGAGGTAGAGTACGAGCAGTACTTC. Protein sequence: CSASPTGEVEYEQYF.

At least ten counts were recorded for this clonotype. The chain combines TRBV6-5 with TRBJ2-5; D remains unclear. V was cut by 0 bases and J by 0 bases, with 5 bases left in between. CDR1 and CDR2 (germline): MNHEY, SVGAGI. The CDR3 has 14 residues. CDR3: CASSYSSNQETQYF. The CDR3 coding sequence is TGTGCCAGCAGTTACTCAAGCAACCAAGAGACCCAGTACTTC.

This clonotype was seen a handful of times. CDR3 loop: CASSLDLRGGYQETQYF. The CDR3 DNA follows: TGCGCCAGCAGCTTAGACCTCAGGGGGGGGTACCAAGAGACCCAGTACTTC. The V and J genes are TRBV5-1 and TRBJ2-5, with D perhaps given as TRBD1 or TRBD2 (7 bases each). Per the germline V gene, CDR1 is SGHRS and CDR2 is YFSETQ. This CDR3 spans 17 amino acids. The V end was cut by 2 bases, the J end by 0 bases, with 17 bases between. Together with reference TRBV5-1 and TRBJ2-5, the CDR3 gives the full variable domain: KAGVTQTPRYLIKTRGQQVTLSCSPISGHRSVSWYQQTPGQGLQFLFEYFSETQRNKGNFPGRFSGRQFSNSRSEMNVSTLELGDSALYLCASSLDLRGGYQETQYFGPGTRLLVL.

This clonotype was counted a few times. The chain couples TRBV7-3 to TRBJ2-3; 11 bases fit TRBD1. This CDR3 has 17 residues. V was pared by 0 bases and J by 2 bases, with 4 bases of the junction left unmatched. Germline values: CDR1 SGHTA, CDR2 FQGTGA. Here the CDR3 reads CASSLTGTGGYTDTQYF. The DNA of the CDR3 is TGTGCCAGCAGCTTAACGGGGACAGGGGGGTACACAGATACGCAGTATTTT.

The chain links TRBV3-1 to TRBJ2-7, with D uncertain. The CDR3 totals 11 residues. V was clipped by 3 bases and J by 4 bases, with 4 bases between them. Germline CDR1 and CDR2: LGHDT and YNNKEL (reference sequence). CDR3 coding DNA: TGTGCCAGCAGCCATGAATACGAGCAGTACTTC. It codes for CASSHEYEQYF.

The table lists this clonotype with many counts. The V and J genes are TRBV15 and TRBJ2-7; TRBD1 aligns across 7 bases. Germline CDR1 and CDR2: LNHNV and YYDKDF (reference sequence). The CDR3 sequence is 14 residues long. V was clipped by 5 bases and J by 2 bases; unmatched bases: 6. The CDR3 here is CATSGHRGTYEQYF. The DNA for the CDR3 is TGTGCCACCAGCGGTCACAGGGGTACCTACGAGCAGTACTTC.

V is TRBV20-1 and J is TRBJ1-4; 8 bases line up with TRBD1. This CDR3 contains 13 residues. J gave up 5 bases and V 3 bases, and 2 bases lay outside the gene matches. Germline V lookup: CDR1 DFQATT, CDR2 SNEGSKA (reference sequence). For the CDR3, the DNA is TGCAGTGCTAGGGGGGACAGGAATGAAAAACTGTTTTTT. It specifies CSARGDRNEKLFF.

The chain employs TRBV4-2 and TRBJ2-1, with 10 bases fitting TRBD2. The CDR3 extends over 16 amino acids. Germline CDR1 reads LGHNA; CDR2 reads YNFKEQ. Trimming took 1 base from V and 8 from J; bases not matched to a gene: 8. CDR3 bases: TGTGCCAGCAGCCAAGTATGGGTAGCGGGAGGATATGAGCAGTTCTTC. Protein: CASSQVWVAGGYEQFF.

This clonotype was recorded a few times. This chain joins TRBV28 and TRBJ2-7; 8 bases map to TRBD1. There are 15 residues in the CDR3. CDR1 is MDHEN and CDR2 is SYDVKM in the germline V gene. The V and J ends lost 2 bases and 0 bases, in that order; junction bases with no gene match: 3. CDR3 DNA: TGTGCCAGCAGTTTAGGACAGGGCTTCTCCTACGAGCAGTACTTC. Amino acid sequence: CASSLGQGFSYEQYF.

For the CDR3, the DNA is TGTGCCAGCAGCTTAGCCGGGACAGGGAGAATGAACACTGAAGCTTTCTTT. Translation: CASSLAGTGRMNTEAFF. This chain uses TRBV7-6 with TRBJ1-1; 9 positions agree with TRBD1. Germline-derived CDR1 and CDR2 are SGHVS and FNYEAQ. With 0 bases clipped from V and 0 bases from J, the junction kept 5 bases outside the gene matches. CDR3 length equals 17 residues.

V and J are TRBV5-1 and TRBJ2-1, with TRBD2 as a possible D gene (5 bases). Per the germline V gene, CDR1 is SGHRS and CDR2 is YFSETQ. Deletions cut 3 bases from V and 10 bases from J, with 11 bases between. There are 12 residues in the CDR3. CDR3 DNA sequence: TGCGCCAGCAGCTCCCAGTCGGGAGAGCAGTTCTTC. This encodes CASSSQSGEQFF. The full variable domain, with the rest looked up from reference TRBV5-1 and TRBJ2-1, is KAGVTQTPRYLIKTRGQQVTLSCSPISGHRSVSWYQQTPGQGLQFLFEYFSETQRNKGNFPGRFSGRQFSNSRSEMNVSTLELGDSALYLCASSSQSGEQFFGPGTRLTVL.

This clonotype was detected only a few times. This chain uses TRBV4-1 with TRBJ2-7; no firm D call. There are 13 residues in the CDR3. The germline V and J ends were trimmed by 1 base and 4 bases, with 8 bases remaining between them. Germline V gene data show CDR1 as MGHRA and CDR2 as YSYEKL. The CDR3 nucleotides read TGCGCCAGCAGCCAAGCGACGGATTACGAGCAGTACTTC. Protein sequence: CASSQATDYEQYF.

This clonotype was seen a few times. The chain combines TRBV7-2 with TRBJ2-5, with 7 bases aligning to TRBD2. CDR3 length: 15 amino acids. V shed 5 bases, J shed 1 base, and the junction held 7 bases outside the gene matches. Germline CDR1 and CDR2: SGHTA and FQGNSA. Here the CDR3 DNA reads TGTGCCAGCAGCATCCAGCGGGGCCTCCAAGAGACCCAGTACTTC. Its translation: CASSIQRGLQETQYF.

This clonotype was counted a few times. The V call is TRBV15, the J call TRBJ1-5; D remains unclear. Germline V CDR1 and CDR2: LNHNV, YYDKDF (reference sequence). Trimming removed 2 bases from V and 3 bases from J, with 5 bases in between. There are 13 residues in the CDR3. This chain's CDR3 is CATSRRLNQPQHF. DNA for the CDR3: TGTGCCACCAGCAGACGACTCAATCAGCCCCAGCATTTT.

The rearrangement joins TRBV19 to TRBJ2-1; 12 bases are a match to TRBD1. The ends lost 5 bases at V and 7 bases at J; junction bases unmatched: 6. From germline, CDR1 is LNHDA and CDR2 SQIVND (reference sequence). CDR3 length equals 15 residues. The CDR3 DNA reads TGTGCCAGTAGTCGGGACAGGGGGCGCTTGAATGAGCAGTTCTTC. Translated: CASSRDRGRLNEQFF.

The chain joins TRBV20-1 to TRBJ1-5; D is ambiguous. V lost 1 base and J lost 5, with 9 bases in between. CDR1 and CDR2 (germline): DFQATT, SNEGSKA (reference sequence). The CDR3 is 13 residues long. For the CDR3, the DNA is TGCAGTGCTAGAGGAGGGCCCGATCAGCCCCAGCATTTT. The encoded protein is CSARGGPDQPQHF.

The chain uses TRBV7-2 and TRBJ1-2; weak D call: TRBD1 (5 bases). From germline, CDR1 is SGHTA and CDR2 FQGNSA. CDR3 size: 16 residues. V was shortened by 3 bases and J by 1 base, with 15 bases between the two germline ends. The CDR3 sequence: CASSFLGGPNNYGYTF. The DNA for the CDR3 is TGTGCCAGCAGCTTCCTCGGGGGACCTAATAACTATGGCTACACCTTC.

This chain uses TRBV19 with TRBJ1-5; D possibly corresponds to TRBD1 (6 bases). The CDR3 covers 18 residues. Trimming took 7 bases from V and 0 from J, leaving 22 bases between them. Germline lookup yields CDR1 LNHDA and CDR2 SQIVND (reference sequence). The CDR3 protein is CASKEGSGALLSNQPQHF. The DNA of the CDR3 is TGTGCCAGTAAGGAAGGGTCAGGGGCCTTACTTAGCAATCAGCCCCAGCATTTT.

This clonotype was detected a few times. This sequence joins TRBV7-9 and TRBJ2-7; TRBD2 matches at 8 bases. Germline V gene data show CDR1 as SEHNR and CDR2 as FQNEAQ (reference sequence). The CDR3 consists of 16 residues. Unmatched junction bases numbered 15, after V lost 2 bases and J lost 9 bases. The CDR3 region is CASSLRDTGGPLGQYF. For the CDR3, the DNA is TGTGCCAGCAGCTTAAGAGACACGGGAGGGCCTCTAGGGCAGTACTTC.

This clonotype has only a few counts. This sequence joins TRBV5-1 and TRBJ2-1; D assignment may be TRBD1 or TRBD2 (6 bases each). The V gene's germline CDR1 is SGHRS and CDR2 YFSETQ. The V end was cut by 4 bases, the J end by 7 bases, with 21 bases between. CDR3 length: 16 amino acids. CDR3 coding DNA: TGCGCCAGCAGCGCGGTTGTCGGGGGCGCGGGGAATGAGCAGTTCTTC. Protein sequence: CASSAVVGGAGNEQFF.

This clonotype was recorded at least ten times. The chain employs TRBV5-1 and TRBJ1-4, with D unclear. V was clipped by 2 bases and J by 11 bases, with 16 bases between them. The CDR3 sequence is 14 residues long. Looked up from germline, CDR1 is SGHRS and CDR2 is YFSETQ. CDR3 residues: CASSFHTLQEKLFF. Written as DNA, the CDR3 is TGCGCCAGCAGCTTTCATACTCTCCAGGAGAAACTGTTTTTT.

The chain employs TRBV13 and TRBJ2-3; possibly TRBD2 for D (7 bases). V gave up 6 bases and J gave up 1 base, with 17 bases separating them. The germline V gene encodes CDR1 PRHDT and CDR2 FYEKMQ (reference sequence). There are 16 residues in the CDR3. CDR3 amino acids: CASRFGGGGGTDTQYF. In DNA form, the CDR3 reads TGTGCCAGCAGGTTTGGGGGGGGCGGTGGCACAGATACGCAGTATTTT.

This clonotype appeared many times. Here the CDR3 DNA reads TGTGCCAGCAGCTTTCTTTCTGGGGCCAACGTCCTGACTTTC. This translates into CASSFLSGANVLTF. V gene TRBV7-6 combines with J gene TRBJ2-6, with no clear D. CDR1 and CDR2 (germline): SGHVS, FNYEAQ. The CDR3 consists of 14 residues. The V end lost 3 bases, the J end lost 1 base, and 4 bases lay between the germline ends.

The chain uses TRBV12-3 or TRBV12-4 and TRBJ2-1, with a possible D match to TRBD1 (5 bases). V was trimmed by 4 bases and J by 16 bases, leaving 17 bases between them. The CDR3 has 12 residues. DNA of the CDR3: TGTGCCAGCAGTTCACGTTGGCAGGGAAACTTCTTC. Its translation: CASSSRWQGNFF.